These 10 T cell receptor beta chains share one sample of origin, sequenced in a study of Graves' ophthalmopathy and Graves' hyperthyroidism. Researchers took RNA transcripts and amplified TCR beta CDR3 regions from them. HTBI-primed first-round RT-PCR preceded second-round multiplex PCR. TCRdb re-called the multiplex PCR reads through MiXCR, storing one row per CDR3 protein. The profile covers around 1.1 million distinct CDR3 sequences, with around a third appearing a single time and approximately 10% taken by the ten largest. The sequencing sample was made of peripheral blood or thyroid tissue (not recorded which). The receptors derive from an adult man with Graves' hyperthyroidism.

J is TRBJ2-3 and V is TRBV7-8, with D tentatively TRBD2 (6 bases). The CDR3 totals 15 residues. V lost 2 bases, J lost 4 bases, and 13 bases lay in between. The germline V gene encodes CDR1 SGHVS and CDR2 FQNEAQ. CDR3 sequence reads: CASSLWAQRADTQYF. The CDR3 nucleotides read TGTGCCAGCAGCTTATGGGCGCAGCGGGCAGATACGCAGTATTTT.

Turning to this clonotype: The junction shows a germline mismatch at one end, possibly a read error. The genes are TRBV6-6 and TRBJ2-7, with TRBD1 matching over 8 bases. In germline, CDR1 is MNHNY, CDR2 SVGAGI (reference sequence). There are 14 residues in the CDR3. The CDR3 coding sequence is TGTGCCAGCAGTCTAGGGACAGGCTCCTACGAGCAGCACTTC. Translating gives CASSLGTGSYEQHF.

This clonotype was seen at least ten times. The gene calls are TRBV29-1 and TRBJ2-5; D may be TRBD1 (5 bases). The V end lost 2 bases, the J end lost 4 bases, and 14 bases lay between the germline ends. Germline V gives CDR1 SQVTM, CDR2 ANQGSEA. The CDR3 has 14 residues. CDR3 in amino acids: CSVERVGLGETQYF. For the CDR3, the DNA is TGCAGCGTTGAAAGGGTGGGGCTGGGAGAGACCCAGTACTTC.

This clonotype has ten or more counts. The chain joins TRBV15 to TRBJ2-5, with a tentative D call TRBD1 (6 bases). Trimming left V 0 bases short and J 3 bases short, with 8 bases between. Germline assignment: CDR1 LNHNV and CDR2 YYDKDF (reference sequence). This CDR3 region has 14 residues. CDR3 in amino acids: CATSRDRTEETQYF. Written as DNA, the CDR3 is TGTGCCACCAGCAGAGATCGGACAGAAGAGACCCAGTACTTC.

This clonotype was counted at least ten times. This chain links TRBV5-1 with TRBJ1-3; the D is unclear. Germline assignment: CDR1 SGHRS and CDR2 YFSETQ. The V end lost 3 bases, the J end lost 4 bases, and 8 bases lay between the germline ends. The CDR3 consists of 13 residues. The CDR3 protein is CASSSKTGNTIYF. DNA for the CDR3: TGCGCCAGCAGCTCGAAAACGGGAAACACCATATATTTT.

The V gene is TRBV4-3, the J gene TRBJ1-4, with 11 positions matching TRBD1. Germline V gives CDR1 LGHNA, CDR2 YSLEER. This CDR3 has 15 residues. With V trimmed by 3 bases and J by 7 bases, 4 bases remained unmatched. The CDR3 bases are TGCGCCAGCAGCCACGGGACAGGGGGTCGTGAAAAACTGTTTTTT. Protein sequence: CASSHGTGGREKLFF.

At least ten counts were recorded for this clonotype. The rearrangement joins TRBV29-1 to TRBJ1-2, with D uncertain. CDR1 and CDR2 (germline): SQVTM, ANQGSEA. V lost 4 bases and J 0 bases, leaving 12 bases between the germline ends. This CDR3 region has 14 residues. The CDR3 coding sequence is TGCAGCGTTGGTGGAGGGAATCCTAACTATGGCTACACCTTC. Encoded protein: CSVGGGNPNYGYTF.

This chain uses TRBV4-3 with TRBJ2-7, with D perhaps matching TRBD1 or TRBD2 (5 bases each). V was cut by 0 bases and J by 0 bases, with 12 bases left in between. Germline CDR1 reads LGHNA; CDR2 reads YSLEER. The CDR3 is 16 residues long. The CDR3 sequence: CASSQDGGLSSYEQYF. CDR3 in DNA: TGCGCCAGCAGCCAAGATGGGGGATTAAGCTCCTACGAGCAGTACTTC.

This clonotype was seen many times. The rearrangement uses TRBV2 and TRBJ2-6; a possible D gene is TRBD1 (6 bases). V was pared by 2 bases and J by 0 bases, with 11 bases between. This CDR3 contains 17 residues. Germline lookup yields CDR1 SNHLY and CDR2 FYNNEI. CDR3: CASSEIGQHSGANVLTF. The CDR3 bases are TGTGCCAGCAGTGAAATAGGACAGCACTCTGGGGCCAACGTCCTGACTTTC.

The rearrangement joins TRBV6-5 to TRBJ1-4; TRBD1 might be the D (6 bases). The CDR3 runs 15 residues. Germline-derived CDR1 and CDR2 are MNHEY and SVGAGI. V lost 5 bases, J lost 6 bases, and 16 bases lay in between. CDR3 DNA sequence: TGTGCCAGCAGTCCAACAGGGTTCCCGGATGAAAAACTGTTTTTT. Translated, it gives CASSPTGFPDEKLFF.